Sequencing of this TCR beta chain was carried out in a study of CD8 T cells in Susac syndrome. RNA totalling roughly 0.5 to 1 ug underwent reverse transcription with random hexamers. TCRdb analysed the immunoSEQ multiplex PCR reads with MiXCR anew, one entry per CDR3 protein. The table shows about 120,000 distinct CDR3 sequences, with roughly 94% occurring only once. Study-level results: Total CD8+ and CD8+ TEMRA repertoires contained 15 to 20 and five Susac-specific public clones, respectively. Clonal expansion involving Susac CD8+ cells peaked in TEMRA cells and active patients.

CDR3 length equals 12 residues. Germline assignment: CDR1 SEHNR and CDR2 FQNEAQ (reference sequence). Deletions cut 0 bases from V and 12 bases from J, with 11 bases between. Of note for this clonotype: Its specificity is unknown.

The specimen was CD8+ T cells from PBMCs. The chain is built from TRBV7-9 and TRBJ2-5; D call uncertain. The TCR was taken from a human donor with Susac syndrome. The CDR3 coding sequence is TGTGCCAGCAGCTTAGCGAGTATAGCAGAGTACTTC. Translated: CASSLASIAEYF.